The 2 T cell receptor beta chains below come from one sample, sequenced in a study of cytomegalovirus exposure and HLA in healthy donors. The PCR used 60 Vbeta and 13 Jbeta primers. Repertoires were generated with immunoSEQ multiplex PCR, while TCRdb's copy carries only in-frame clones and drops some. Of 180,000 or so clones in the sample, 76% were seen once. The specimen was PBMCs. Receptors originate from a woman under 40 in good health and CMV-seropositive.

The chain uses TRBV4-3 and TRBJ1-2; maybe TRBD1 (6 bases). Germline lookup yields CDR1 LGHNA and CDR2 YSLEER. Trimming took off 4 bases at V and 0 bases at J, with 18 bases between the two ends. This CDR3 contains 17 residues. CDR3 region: CASSPSYRDLPNYGYTF. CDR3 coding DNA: TGCGCCAGCAGCCCGTCATACAGGGACCTACCTAACTATGGCTACACCTTC.

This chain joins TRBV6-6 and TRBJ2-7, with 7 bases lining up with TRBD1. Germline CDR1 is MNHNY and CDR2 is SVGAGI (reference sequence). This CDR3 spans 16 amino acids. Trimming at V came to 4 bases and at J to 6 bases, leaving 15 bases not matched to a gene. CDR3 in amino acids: CASSSPRTGYWGEQYF. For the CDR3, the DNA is TGTGCCAGCAGTTCCCCCAGGACAGGCTACTGGGGCGAGCAGTACTTC.